Listed below are T cell receptor beta chains from one sample, sequenced in a study of blood T cell repertoires in COVID-19. Some clones are missing from TCRdb's copy, which holds only in-frame ones; the method was immunoSEQ multiplex PCR. Among some 410,000 clones listed, roughly 90% were seen once. The sample was PBMCs or T cells enriched from blood (not recorded which). The source of these receptors is a young woman with acute COVID-19. Each CDR3 is given with its conserved first and last residue. A clone size is listed for some rows: how often the clone was seen (once, few, many), or a class if it is expanded.

TRBV10-1	-	TRBJ2-2	CASSDDGTVHTGELFF
TRBV9	-	TRBJ2-7	CASSTNPGQGSYEQYF
TRBV5-5	few	TRBJ1-2	CASSLAGQGNGYTF
TRBV27	-	TRBJ2-1	CASSLSVTTLAPFYNEQFF
TRBV9	-	TRBJ2-3	CASSAPIGGTDTQYF
TRBV24-1	-	TRBJ2-1	CATSRAGQGIGNEQFF
TRBV25-1	-	TRBJ2-2	CASSGAEGGYTGELFF
TRBV5-1	-	TRBJ2-7	CASSLTPGLAGYEQYF
TRBV28	-	TRBJ2-7	CASQGQIYEQYF
TRBV30	few	TRBJ1-6	CAWGTVNSPLHF
TRBV6-1	once	TRBJ1-5	CASSEGFRGKGNQPQHF
TRBV20-1	-	TRBJ1-2	CSARGLVYTF
TRBV30	once	TRBJ2-7	CAWRDIRDSSYEQYF
TRBV6-1	-	TRBJ1-5	CASSEALRGFHQPQHF
TRBV4-1	-	TRBJ1-5	CASSQERDRGDQPQHF
TRBV6-5	-	TRBJ2-7	CASSLSTLSSYEQYF
TRBV5-1	-	TRBJ2-6	CASSFISSGANVLTF
TRBV9	-	TRBJ1-1	CASSGRQGGSNTEAFF
TRBV10-1	-	TRBJ2-1	CASSDGTGGGREQFF
TRBV6-5	-	TRBJ1-1	CASFPSPAGDTEAFF
TRBV3-1/TRBV3-2	-	TRBJ2-1	CASSQAPSWGSYNEQFF
TRBV6-5	-	TRBJ1-5	CASRRDSSLPQHF
TRBV23-1	-	TRBJ2-3	CASSQSWATQYF
TRBV7-8	-	TRBJ1-2	CASSSGQGVRRPNYGYTF
TRBV12-3/TRBV12-4	-	TRBJ1-1	CASTLRQATEAFF
TRBV27	-	TRBJ1-1	CASLETGGLRAFF
TRBV5-1	-	TRBJ1-1	CASSLTVGGVTEAFF
TRBV19	-	TRBJ1-6	CASTPSHGGSPLHF
TRBV5-1	-	TRBJ1-2	CASSWSQGGYGYTF
TRBV15	-	TRBJ1-1	CATSWGAEAFF
TRBV19	-	TRBJ1-2	CASRPGGAYGYTF
TRBV14	-	TRBJ2-7	CASSHGTPPYEQYF
TRBV24-1	-	TRBJ1-1	CATSVGATEAFF
TRBV3-1/TRBV3-2	-	TRBJ1-1	CASGLGQYTEAFF
TRBV5-1	once	TRBJ2-1	CASSSLLGNEQFF
TRBV19	-	TRBJ2-5	CASSMGLLAGTYQETQYF